This T cell receptor beta chain emerged from a study of OX40 agonist ivuxolimab in advanced cancers. At the level of the study: Patients were given ivuxolimab, an antibody that agonizes OX40 (CD134). Patients enrolled in dose escalation were diagnosed with hepatocellular carcinoma, melanoma, renal cell or head and neck cancer.

General study findings and limits: In general, CD8+ T cells held more expanded clones than CD4+ did, on average. Normalized T-cell clonal expansion was also low in a subset of nonresponders.

On this clone itself: The target antigen is unknown.

The protocol was immunoSEQ multiplex PCR, while the TCRdb copy is restricted to in-frame clones and leaves out a portion. The sample lists under 85,000 clones; 90% were seen once. Germline-derived CDR1 and CDR2 are SGHTS and YDEGEE. V shed 1 base and J shed 5 bases, with 8 bases lying between them. CDR3 length: 13 amino acids. The material sequenced was CD4+ or CD8+ T cells sorted from blood, taken in a trial of the OX40 agonist ivuxolimab. The chain combines TRBV5-8 with TRBJ2-3, with no clear D. The sequence came from an adult with an advanced solid tumor such as melanoma, head and neck, liver or kidney cancer. For the CDR3, the DNA is TGTGCCAGCAGCTTGAGCAGACGAGATACGCAGTATTTT. It translates to CASSLSRRDTQYF.